This T cell receptor beta chain was found in a study of blood T cell repertoires in COVID-19 (TCRdb year 2020). With respect to the entire study: The collaborator samples originated in the United States, Italy and Spain and spanned the acute and convalescent phases of COVID-19. The repertoires were made available in a free public database intended to serve as a resource for research on the immune response to SARS-CoV-2. Subjects who had been exposed to COVID-19, were actively infected with it, or had recovered from it provided the deeply sampled blood TCRbeta repertoires that made up the dataset. Samples came from the ongoing ImmuneRACE study (first 160 participants) plus 1,254 subjects from 6 global collaborators. The material from the prospective study consisted of cDNA or gDNA derived from T cells, B-cell-depleted T cells, or PBMCs. HLA class I and class II types, where available, came from metadata supplied by the sample provider rather than from assay-based typing. A de-identified subject ID, COVID-19 status, age in years and sex were almost always included in the sample metadata.

One collaborating source in Seattle enrolled patients during active infection and followed them longitudinally through the course of disease. The collaborating institutions used their own protocols to collect whole blood in K2EDTA tubes. Collaborator samples were shipped for TCRbeta analysis as frozen whole blood, isolated PBMCs, or DNA extracted from either sample type. Comments on this clone: Its specific antigen is unknown. No clone much larger than this one lies a single base away; base qualities are absent.

TCRbeta CDR3 regions were amplified from genomic DNA using the immunoSEQ Assay, a bias-controlled multiplex PCR. The original methods were these. Nucleated cell counts per sample were estimated from amplification of reference gene primers within the assay. To quantify the absolute abundance of each unique TCRbeta CDR3 rearrangement, sequence reads were collapsed and filtered. For each sample, productive Simpson clonality was calculated by taking the square root of Simpson's diversity index across productive rearrangements. TCRdb took this table from immuneACCESS and kept in-frame rearrangements with V and J called. Such tables lack part of the clones; where checked against another copy, unresolved V genes explain under half of the gap, and the rest is unexplained. That table is the source of V, J and clone size, and D and trimming were worked out from the DNA. A total of around 200,000 clones appear in this sample, approximately 87% of them only once. The top ten constitute about 18% of the sample.

Points the paper makes about the study in general: Clinical and demographic metadata were provided uncurated, with the amount varying by source and participant.

This sequence was found in a person aged 70 to 80 with COVID-19, enrolled during active disease. Specimen: peripheral blood.

The CDR3 amino acid sequence is: CASRRGSKNIQYF. The sequenced DNA: TGTGCCAGCAGACGCGGGAGCAAAAACATTCAGTACTTC. The rearranged segments are TRBV6-5 and TRBJ2-4, and TRBD2 matches 7 of the central bases. The CDR3 numbers 13 residues from cysteine through phenylalanine. Of the read, only the CDR3 DNA is kept; its 39 bases are in frame from base 1. Sequences MNHEY (CDR1) and SVGAGI (CDR2) are obtained from the germline V gene. At the junction V is shortened by 6 bases and J by 3 bases; bases outside the gene matches: 2.